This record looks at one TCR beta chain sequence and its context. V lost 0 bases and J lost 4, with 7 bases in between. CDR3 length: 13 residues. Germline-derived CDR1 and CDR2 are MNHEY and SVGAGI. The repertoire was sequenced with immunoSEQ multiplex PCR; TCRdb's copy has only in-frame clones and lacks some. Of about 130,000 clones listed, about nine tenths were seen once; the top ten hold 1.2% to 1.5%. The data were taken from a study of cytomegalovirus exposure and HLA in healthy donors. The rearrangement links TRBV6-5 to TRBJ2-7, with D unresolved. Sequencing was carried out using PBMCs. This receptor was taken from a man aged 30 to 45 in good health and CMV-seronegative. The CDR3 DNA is TGTGCCAGCAGTTACTCTTGGCGGTACGAGCAGTACTTC. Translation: CASSYSWRYEQYF.